Shown below are 2 T cell receptor beta chains from a single sample sequenced in a study of cytomegalovirus exposure and HLA in healthy donors. Profiled with immunoSEQ multiplex PCR; TCRdb holds only in-frame clones, not every one. The data contain fewer than 200,000 clones, roughly 90% of them singletons. The sequenced sample was PBMCs. The receptors originated from a woman aged 18-35 years in good health and CMV-seronegative.

The J gene is TRBJ1-4, the V gene TRBV27; a possible D gene is TRBD1 (6 bases). Germline V gene data show CDR1 as MNHEY and CDR2 as SMNVEV (reference sequence). V shed 4 bases and J shed 6 bases, with 18 bases lying between them. The CDR3 extends over 16 amino acids. The CDR3 is CASSSDYQGRDEKLFF. The CDR3 DNA is TGTGCCAGCAGTTCGGATTACCAGGGGAGGGATGAAAAACTGTTTTTT.

V gene TRBV5-1 combines with J gene TRBJ2-1; TRBD2 agrees at 11 bases. Germline V gene lookup returns CDR1 SGHRS and CDR2 YFSETQ. The CDR3 has 16 residues. The V segment lost 4 bases and the J segment 7 bases; nucleotides outside the gene matches: 10. CDR3 nucleotides: TGCGCCAGCAGCCCCGTAGGTAGCGGGAGGGATAATGAGCAGTTCTTC. Its protein is CASSPVGSGRDNEQFF.